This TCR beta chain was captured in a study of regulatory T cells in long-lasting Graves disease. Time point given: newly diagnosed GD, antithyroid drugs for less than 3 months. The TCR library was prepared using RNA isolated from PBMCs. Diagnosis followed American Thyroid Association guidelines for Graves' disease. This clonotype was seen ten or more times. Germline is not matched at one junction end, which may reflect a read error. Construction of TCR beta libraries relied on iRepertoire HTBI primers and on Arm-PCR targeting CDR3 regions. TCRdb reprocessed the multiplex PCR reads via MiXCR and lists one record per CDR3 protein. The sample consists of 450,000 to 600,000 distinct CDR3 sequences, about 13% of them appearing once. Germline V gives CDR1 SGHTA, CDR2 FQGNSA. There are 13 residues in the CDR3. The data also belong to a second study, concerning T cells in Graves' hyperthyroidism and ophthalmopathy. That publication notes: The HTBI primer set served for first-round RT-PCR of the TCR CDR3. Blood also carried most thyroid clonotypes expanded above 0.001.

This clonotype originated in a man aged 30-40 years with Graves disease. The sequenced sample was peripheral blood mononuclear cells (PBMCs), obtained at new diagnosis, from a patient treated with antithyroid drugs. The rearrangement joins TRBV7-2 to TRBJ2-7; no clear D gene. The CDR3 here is CASSLASSHEQYF. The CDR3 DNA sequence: TGTGCCAGCAGCTTAGCTAGCTCCCACGAGCAGTACTTC. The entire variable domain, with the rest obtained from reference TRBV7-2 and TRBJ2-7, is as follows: GAGVSQSPSNKVTEKGKDVELRCDPISGHTALYWYRQSLGQGLEFLIYFQGNSAPDKSGLPSDRFSAERTGGSVSTLTIQRTQQEDSAVYLCASSLASSHEQYFGPGTRLTVT.